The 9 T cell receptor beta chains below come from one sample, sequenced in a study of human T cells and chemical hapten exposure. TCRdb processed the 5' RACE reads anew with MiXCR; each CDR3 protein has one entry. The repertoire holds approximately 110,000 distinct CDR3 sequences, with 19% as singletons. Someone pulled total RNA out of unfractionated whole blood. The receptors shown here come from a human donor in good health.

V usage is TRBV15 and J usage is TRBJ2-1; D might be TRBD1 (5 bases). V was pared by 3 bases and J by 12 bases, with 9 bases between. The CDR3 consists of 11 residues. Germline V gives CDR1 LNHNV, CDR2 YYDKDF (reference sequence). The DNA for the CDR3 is TGTGCCACCAGCAGCAGGGCCTTGCAGTTCTTC. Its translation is CATSSRALQFF.

CDR3 sequence: CASSPGTSARDTQYF. The CDR3 region has the DNA TGTGCCAGCAGTCCCGGGACTAGCGCCAGAGATACGCAGTATTTT. The chain is built from TRBV27 and TRBJ2-3, with 10 bases matching TRBD2. The trim removed 5 bases at V and 5 bases at J, leaving 7 bases unmatched. The CDR3 totals 15 residues. Germline assignment: CDR1 MNHEY and CDR2 SMNVEV (reference sequence).

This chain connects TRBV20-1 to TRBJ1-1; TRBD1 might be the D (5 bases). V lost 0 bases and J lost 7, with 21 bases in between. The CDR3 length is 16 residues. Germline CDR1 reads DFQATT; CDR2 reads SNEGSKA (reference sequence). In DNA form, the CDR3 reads TGCAGTGCTAGAGAGGGTGAGGGACCGCGGGGAAGTGAAGCTTTCTTT. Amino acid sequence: CSAREGEGPRGSEAFF.

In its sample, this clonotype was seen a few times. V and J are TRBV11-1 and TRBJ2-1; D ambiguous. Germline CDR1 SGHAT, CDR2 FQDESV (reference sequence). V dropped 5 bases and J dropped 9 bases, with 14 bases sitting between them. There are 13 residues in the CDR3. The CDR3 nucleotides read TGTGCCAGCAGCCCGCGTCTTTTGGGTGAGCAGTTCTTC. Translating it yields CASSPRLLGEQFF. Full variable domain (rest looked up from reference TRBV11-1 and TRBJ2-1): EAEVAQSPRYKITEKSQAVAFWCDPISGHATLYWYRQILGQGPELLVQFQDESVVDDSQLPKDRFSAERLKGVDSTLKIQPAELGDSAMYLCASSPRLLGEQFFGPGTRLTVL.

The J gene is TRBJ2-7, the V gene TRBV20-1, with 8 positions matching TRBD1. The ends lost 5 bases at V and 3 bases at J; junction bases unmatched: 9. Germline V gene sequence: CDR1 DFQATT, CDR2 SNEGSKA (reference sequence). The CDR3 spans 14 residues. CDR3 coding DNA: TGCAGTGCTGAAACAGGGGGAGGATACTACGAGCAGTACTTC. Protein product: CSAETGGGYYEQYF.

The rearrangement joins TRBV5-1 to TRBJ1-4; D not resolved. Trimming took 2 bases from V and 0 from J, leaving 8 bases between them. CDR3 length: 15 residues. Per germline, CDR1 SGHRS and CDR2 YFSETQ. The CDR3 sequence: CASSLSPATNEKLFF. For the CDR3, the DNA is TGCGCCAGCAGCTTAAGTCCCGCAACTAATGAAAAACTGTTTTTT.

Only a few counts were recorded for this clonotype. The CDR3 bases are TGCAGCACAGGGGACTCTGGGGCCAACGTCCTGACTTTC. It specifies CSTGDSGANVLTF. V is TRBV29-1 and J is TRBJ2-6, with TRBD1 matching over 7 bases. CDR1 is SQVTM and CDR2 is ANQGSEA in the germline V gene. Trimming took 8 bases from V and 0 from J; bases not matched to a gene: 1. This CDR3 has 13 residues.

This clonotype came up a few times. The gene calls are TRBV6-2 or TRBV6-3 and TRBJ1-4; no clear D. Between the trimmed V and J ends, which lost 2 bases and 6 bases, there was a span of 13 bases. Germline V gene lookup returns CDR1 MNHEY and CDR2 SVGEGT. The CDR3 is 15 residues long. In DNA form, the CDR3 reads TGTGCCAGCAGTTACCCCAGGCGGAAGGATGAAAAACTGTTTTTT. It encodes CASSYPRRKDEKLFF.

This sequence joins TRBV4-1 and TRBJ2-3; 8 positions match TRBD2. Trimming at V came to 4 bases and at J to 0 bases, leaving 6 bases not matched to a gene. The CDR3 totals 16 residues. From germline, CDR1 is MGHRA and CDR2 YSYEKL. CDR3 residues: CASSPSGSGSTDTQYF. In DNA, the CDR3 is TGCGCCAGCAGCCCGAGCGGGAGCGGGAGCACAGATACGCAGTATTTT.